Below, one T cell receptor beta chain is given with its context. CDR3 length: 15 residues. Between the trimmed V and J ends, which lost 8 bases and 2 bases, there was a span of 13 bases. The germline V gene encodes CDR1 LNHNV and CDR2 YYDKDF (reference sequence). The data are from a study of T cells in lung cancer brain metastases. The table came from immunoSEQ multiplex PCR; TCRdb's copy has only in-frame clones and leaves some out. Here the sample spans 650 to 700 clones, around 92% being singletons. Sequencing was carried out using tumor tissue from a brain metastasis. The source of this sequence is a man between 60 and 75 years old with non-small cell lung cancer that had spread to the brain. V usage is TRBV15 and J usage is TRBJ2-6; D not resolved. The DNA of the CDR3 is TGTGCCACCGGTAGGAGCGAAACTGGGGCCAACGTCCTGACTTTC. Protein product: CATGRSETGANVLTF.